Shown below are 22 T cell receptor beta chains from a single sample sequenced in a study of blood T cells in healthy people across ages. Combining a sample-barcoded 5' primer with a J-beta primer mix, a second PCR ran for about 6 to 12 cycles. TCRdb re-called the 5' RACE reads with MiXCR, one entry per CDR3 protein. Counted here are some 560,000 distinct CDR3 sequences, about 27% occurring once; the ten biggest clones make up approximately 3.6%. In addition, the sample was reused for a study of T cells of mothers and their children.

The sample taken for sequencing was blood. The receptors come from a boy aged 2 to 10 in good health.

This clonotype was detected only a few times. The chain joins TRBV2 to TRBJ1-1, with D unclear. The CDR3 length is 12 residues. Per the germline V gene, CDR1 is SNHLY and CDR2 is FYNNEI. Trimming cost V 8 bases and J 1 base, with 8 bases left between them. The CDR3: CASGRGNTEAFF. The CDR3 bases are TGTGCCAGCGGACGCGGGAACACTGAAGCTTTCTTT.

The chain recombines TRBV7-6 with TRBJ1-2, with 7 bases aligning to TRBD1. Looked up from germline, CDR1 is SGHVS and CDR2 is FNYEAQ. V was pared by 0 bases and J by 1 base, with 8 bases of the junction left unmatched. The length of the CDR3 is 17 residues. The CDR3 sequence is CASSLAFRGRFNYGYTF. CDR3 coding DNA: TGTGCCAGCAGCTTAGCCTTCAGGGGGAGGTTTAACTATGGCTACACCTTC.

V usage is TRBV30 and J usage is TRBJ1-6; TRBD1 matches at 8 bases. This CDR3 contains 13 residues. The germline gives CDR1 GTSNPN, CDR2 SVGIG (reference sequence). The V and J ends lost 2 bases and 14 bases, in that order; junction bases with no gene match: 8. The CDR3 protein is CAWSTDRDVSLHF. The CDR3 region has the DNA TGTGCCTGGAGTACGGACAGGGATGTATCCCTCCACTTT.

This clonotype has more than one count but fewer than ten. V is TRBV6-5 and J is TRBJ1-1, with D perhaps TRBD1 (5 bases). Germline V CDR1 and CDR2: MNHEY, SVGAGI. V lost 0 bases to trimming and J lost 1 base, with 15 bases between them. The CDR3 totals 17 residues. CDR3 nucleotide sequence: TGTGCCAGCAGTTACTCGAGGGGCCGGGGCTCGAACACTGAAGCTTTCTTT. It specifies CASSYSRGRGSNTEAFF.

This chain uses TRBV5-1 with TRBJ2-7; 11 bases align to TRBD2. The V gene end was trimmed by 1 base and the J gene end by 4 bases; junction bases not matched to a gene: 4. This CDR3 has 15 residues. Germline V gene lookup returns CDR1 SGHRS and CDR2 YFSETQ. The CDR3: CASSLTSGSVYEQYF. In DNA, the CDR3 is TGCGCCAGCAGCTTGACTAGCGGGAGCGTTTACGAGCAGTACTTC.

This clonotype was seen a handful of times. The chain couples TRBV10-3 to TRBJ2-3, with TRBD2 matching 7 bases. CDR3 length: 15 residues. Losses at the gene ends were 3 bases for V and 2 bases for J; bases not matched to a gene: 5. CDR1 is ENHRY, CDR2 SYGVKD, per germline. CDR3 sequence (DNA): TGTGCCATCAGTGAAAAGCGGGGCACCACAGATACGCAGTATTTT. Its protein is CAISEKRGTTDTQYF.

This clonotype was counted a few times. J is TRBJ1-2 and V is TRBV29-1; 8 positions match TRBD1. This CDR3 comprises 14 residues. Looked up from germline, CDR1 is SQVTM and CDR2 is ANQGSEA. The ends lost 4 bases at V and 6 bases at J; junction bases unmatched: 10. This CDR3 reads CSVVPRGREDGYTF. CDR3 bases: TGCAGCGTTGTTCCCAGGGGGCGCGAGGATGGCTACACCTTC.

This clonotype appeared a few times. The chain combines TRBV7-9 with TRBJ2-5, with TRBD2 identical over 8 bases. V gave up 5 bases and J gave up 1 base; unmatched junction bases: 9. The germline CDR1 and CDR2 sequences are SEHNR and FQNEAQ (reference sequence). CDR3 size: 16 residues. CDR3 nucleotides: TGTGCCAGCAGCGGTGGAAGCGGGGGACTCCAAGAGACCCAGTACTTC. Its translation is CASSGGSGGLQETQYF. Complete variable domain (other parts from reference TRBV7-9 and TRBJ2-5): DTGVSQNPRHKITKRGQNVTFRCDPISEHNRLYWYRQTLGQGPEFLTYFQNEAQLEKSRLLSDRFSAERPKGSFSTLEIQRTEQGDSAMYLCASSGGSGGLQETQYFGPGTRLLVL.

The V call is TRBV3-1, the J call TRBJ2-5, with D possibly TRBD1 on 5 matching bases. V lost 1 base to trimming and J lost 2 bases, with 8 bases between them. This CDR3 contains 14 residues. Germline V gene lookup returns CDR1 LGHDT and CDR2 YNNKEL (reference sequence). The CDR3 coding sequence is TGTGCCAGCAGCCAAGCGACAGTTCAAGAGACCCAGTACTTC. Translating gives CASSQATVQETQYF.

This clonotype has a handful of counts. The genes are TRBV3-1 and TRBJ2-5, with TRBD1 matching over 10 bases. TRBJ2-1 matches the DNA end more closely, so the J call is doubtful. This CDR3 has 14 residues. In germline, CDR1 is LGHDT, CDR2 YNNKEL (reference sequence). The CDR3 here is CASSPGQGGHEQFF. The CDR3 nucleotides are TGTGCCAGCAGCCCCGGACAGGGGGGCCATGAGCAGTTCTTC.

The genes are TRBV6-4 and TRBJ2-3; no definite D call. CDR1 is MRHNA and CDR2 is SNTAGT in the germline V gene. V was pared by 3 bases and J by 0 bases, with 10 bases between. This CDR3 is 15 amino acids long. The CDR3 region has the DNA TGTGCCAGCAGTGATCGTGGGCGCAGCACAGATACGCAGTATTTT. It codes for CASSDRGRSTDTQYF.

This clonotype came up a few times. The rearrangement links TRBV6-5 to TRBJ2-7, with D possibly being TRBD1 (6 bases). V was pared by 5 bases and J by 2 bases, with 16 bases between. CDR1 is MNHEY and CDR2 is SVGAGI in the germline V gene. This CDR3 is built from 15 residues. CDR3 bases: TGTGCCAGCAGTAGATCCGGGACACTTCCCTACGAGCAGTACTTC. This translates into CASSRSGTLPYEQYF.

This clonotype has just a few counts. V usage is TRBV7-2 and J usage is TRBJ2-7; D could derive from TRBD1 or TRBD2 (6 bases each). The V gene's germline CDR1 is SGHTA and CDR2 FQGNSA. V was trimmed by 2 bases and J by 3 bases, leaving 14 bases between them. This CDR3 contains 15 residues. Written as DNA, the CDR3 is TGTGCCAGCAGCTTACTCGCGGGACAAATCTACGAGCAGTACTTC. Translated, it gives CASSLLAGQIYEQYF.

This clonotype came up a few times. The chain links TRBV12-5 to TRBJ1-1, with D possibly being TRBD1 (5 bases). V lost 6 bases, J lost 4 bases, and 12 bases lay in between. The CDR3 extends over 13 amino acids. Germline lookup yields CDR1 LGHNT and CDR2 FRNRAP. Here the CDR3 DNA reads TGTGCTAGTGGCCCCGGGGGGGGCACTGAAGCTTTCTTT. Translated: CASGPGGGTEAFF.

The CDR3, as DNA: TGTGCCAGCAGCCAAGCTATGGTGGAAAAACTGTTTTTT. Amino acids: CASSQAMVEKLFF. This chain joins TRBV14 and TRBJ1-4; D remains unclear. The V end was cut by 1 base, the J end by 8 bases, with 8 bases between. Germline V gene lookup returns CDR1 SGHDN and CDR2 FVKESK. The CDR3 has 13 residues.

The chain has TRBV4-1 and TRBJ1-2, with TRBD1 as a possible D gene (5 bases). V lost 4 bases to trimming and J lost 1 base, with 10 bases between them. CDR3 length: 14 residues. Germline CDR1 is MGHRA and CDR2 is YSYEKL. CDR3 amino acids: CASSPLTDNYGYTF. CDR3 nucleotide sequence: TGCGCCAGCAGCCCCCTGACAGATAACTATGGCTACACCTTC.

CDR3 nucleotide sequence: TGTGCCAGCAAGCTCGAACAGGACTATGGCTACACCTTC. It translates to CASKLEQDYGYTF. This chain links TRBV2 with TRBJ1-2; TRBD1 might be the D (5 bases). V lost 7 bases to trimming and J lost 3 bases, with 12 bases between them. Germline V gene data show CDR1 as SNHLY and CDR2 as FYNNEI. The CDR3 spans 13 residues.

The V gene is TRBV7-9, the J gene TRBJ2-7; D is perhaps TRBD2 (5 bases). V lost 6 bases and J lost 7, with 13 bases in between. The germline gives CDR1 SEHNR, CDR2 FQNEAQ (reference sequence). The CDR3 has 12 residues. CDR3 nucleotides: TGTGCCAGCAGTTCGGACGGGGAGGAGCAGTACTTC. Protein sequence: CASSSDGEEQYF.

The chain uses TRBV19 and TRBJ2-5; D gene ambiguous. Per germline, CDR1 LNHDA and CDR2 SQIVND (reference sequence). The CDR3 runs to 14 residues. The V end was cut by 5 bases, the J end by 1 base, with 11 bases between. CDR3 sequence: CASSVMATQETQYF. The CDR3 nucleotides read TGTGCCAGTAGTGTGATGGCTACCCAAGAGACCCAGTACTTC.

This chain joins TRBV11-2 and TRBJ1-1, with a weak D call TRBD1 (6 bases). V was trimmed by 5 bases and J by 3 bases, leaving 13 bases between them. This CDR3 region has 14 residues. Germline CDR1 SGHAT, CDR2 FQNNGV. Here the CDR3 DNA reads TGTGCCAGCAGCCCCCGGGACACCTACACTGAAGCTTTCTTT. Its translation: CASSPRDTYTEAFF.

J is TRBJ2-3 and V is TRBV7-3; the match to TRBD1 covers 8 bases. This CDR3 contains 13 residues. Germline trimming cut 7 bases from V and 3 bases from J; bases unmatched to any gene: 3. Germline loops: CDR1 SGHTA, CDR2 FQGTGA. CDR3 nucleotide sequence: TGTGCCAGCACAGGGGGCTCGACAGATACGCAGTATTTT. Its translation: CASTGGSTDTQYF.

A few counts support this clonotype. V gene TRBV24-1 combines with J gene TRBJ2-5; 9 bases align to TRBD2. V lost 3 bases, J lost 4 bases, and 8 bases stayed unmatched. The CDR3 length is 16 residues. Germline values: CDR1 KGHDR, CDR2 SFDVKD. The CDR3 DNA is TGTGCCACCAGTGATCAATCCGGGACTAGCATAGAGACCCAGTACTTC. Protein product: CATSDQSGTSIETQYF.